This T cell receptor beta chain was captured by sequencing in a study of T cell responses to AZD1222 COVID-19 vaccine. Notes on the study in general: Epitopes outside B.1.351 and B.1.1.7 mutated regions reportedly drew nearly half of spike TCRs. Spike-specific TCR depth and breadth grew after two AZD1222 doses.

On this clone itself: Its antigen is currently unknown.

The method was immunoSEQ multiplex PCR; TCRdb's version includes in-frame clones alone and lacks a portion of them. The table includes roughly 100,000 clones, roughly 87% detected once. The germline V and J ends were trimmed by 5 bases and 0 bases, with 14 bases remaining between them. The CDR3 is 15 amino acids. Germline V CDR1 and CDR2: SEHNR, FQNEAQ (reference sequence). The chain uses TRBV7-9 and TRBJ2-7; TRBD1 might be the D (6 bases). The TCR comes from an adult in good health. Sequencing was performed on peripheral blood, taken on day 0 of AZD1222 vaccination. DNA for the CDR3: TGTGCCAGCAGCGGACCGGACAGTTCCTCCTACGAGCAGTACTTC. Translated: CASSGPDSSSYEQYF.